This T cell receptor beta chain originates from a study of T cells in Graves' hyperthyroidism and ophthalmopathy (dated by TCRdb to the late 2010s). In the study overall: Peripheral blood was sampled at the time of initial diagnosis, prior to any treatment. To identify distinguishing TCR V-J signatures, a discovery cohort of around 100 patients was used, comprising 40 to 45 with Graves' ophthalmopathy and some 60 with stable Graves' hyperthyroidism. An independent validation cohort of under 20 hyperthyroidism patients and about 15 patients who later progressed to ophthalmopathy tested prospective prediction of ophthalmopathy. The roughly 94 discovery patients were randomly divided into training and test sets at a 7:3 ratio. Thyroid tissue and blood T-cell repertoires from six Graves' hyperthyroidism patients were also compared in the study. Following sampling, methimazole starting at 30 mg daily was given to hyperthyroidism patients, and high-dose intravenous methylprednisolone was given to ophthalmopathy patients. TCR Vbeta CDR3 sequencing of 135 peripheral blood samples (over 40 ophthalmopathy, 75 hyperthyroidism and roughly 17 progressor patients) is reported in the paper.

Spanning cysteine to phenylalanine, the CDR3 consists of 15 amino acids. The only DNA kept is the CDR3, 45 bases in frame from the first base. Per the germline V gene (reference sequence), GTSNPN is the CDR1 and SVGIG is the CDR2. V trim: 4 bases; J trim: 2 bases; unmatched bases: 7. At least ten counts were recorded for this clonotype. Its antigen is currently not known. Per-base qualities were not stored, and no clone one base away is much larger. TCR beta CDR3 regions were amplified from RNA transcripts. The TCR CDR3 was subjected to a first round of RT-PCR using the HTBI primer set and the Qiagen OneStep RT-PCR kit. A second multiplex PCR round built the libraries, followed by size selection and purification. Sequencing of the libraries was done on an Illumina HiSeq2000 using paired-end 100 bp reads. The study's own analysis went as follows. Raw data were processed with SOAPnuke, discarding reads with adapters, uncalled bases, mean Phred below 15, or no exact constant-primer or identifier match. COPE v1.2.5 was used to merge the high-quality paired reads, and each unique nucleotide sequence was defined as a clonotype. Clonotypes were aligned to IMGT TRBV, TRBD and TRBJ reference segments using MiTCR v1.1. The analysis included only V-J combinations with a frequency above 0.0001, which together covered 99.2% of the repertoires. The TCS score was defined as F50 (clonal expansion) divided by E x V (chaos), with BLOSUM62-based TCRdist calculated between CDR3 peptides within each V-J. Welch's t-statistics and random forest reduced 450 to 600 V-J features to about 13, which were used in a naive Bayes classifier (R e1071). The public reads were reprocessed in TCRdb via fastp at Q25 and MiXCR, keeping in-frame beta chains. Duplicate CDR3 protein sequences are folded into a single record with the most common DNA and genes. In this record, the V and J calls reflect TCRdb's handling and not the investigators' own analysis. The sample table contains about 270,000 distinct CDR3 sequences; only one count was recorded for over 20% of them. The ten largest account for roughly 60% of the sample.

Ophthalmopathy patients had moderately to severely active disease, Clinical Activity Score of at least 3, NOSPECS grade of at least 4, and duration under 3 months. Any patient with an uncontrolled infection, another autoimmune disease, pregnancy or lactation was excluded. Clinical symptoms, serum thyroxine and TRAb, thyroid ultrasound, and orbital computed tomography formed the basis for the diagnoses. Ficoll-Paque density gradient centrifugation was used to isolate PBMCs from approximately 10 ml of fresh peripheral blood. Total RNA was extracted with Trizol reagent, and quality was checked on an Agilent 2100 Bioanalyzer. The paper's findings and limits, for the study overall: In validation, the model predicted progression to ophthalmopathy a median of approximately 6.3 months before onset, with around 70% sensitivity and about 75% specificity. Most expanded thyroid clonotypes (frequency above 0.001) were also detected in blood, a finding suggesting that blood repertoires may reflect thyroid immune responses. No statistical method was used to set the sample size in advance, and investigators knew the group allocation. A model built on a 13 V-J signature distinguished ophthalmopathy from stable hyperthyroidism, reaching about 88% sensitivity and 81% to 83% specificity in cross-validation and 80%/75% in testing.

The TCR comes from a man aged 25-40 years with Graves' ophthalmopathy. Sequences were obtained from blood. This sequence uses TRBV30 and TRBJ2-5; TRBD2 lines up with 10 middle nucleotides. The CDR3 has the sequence CAWTQWTSGQETQYF. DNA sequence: TGTGCCTGGACCCAGTGGACTAGCGGACAAGAGACCCAGTACTTC.